Shown below are 27 T cell receptor beta chains from a single sample sequenced in a study of blood T cell repertoires in COVID-19 (dated by TCRdb to the early 2020s). Receptor libraries were prepared by the immunoSEQ multiplex PCR assay. The source is immuneACCESS, and TCRdb retained only in-frame sequences with V and J called. Part of the clones is not carried over; for the studies checked, unresolved V genes explain less than half of this, and the remainder is unexplained. In all, the sample holds a few hundred thousand clones, and 70% to 90% of those were seen once. About 2% of the sample goes to the ten largest clones. The sequenced sample was PBMCs or T cells enriched from blood (not recorded which). These receptors were taken from a man aged 30 to 45 who had recovered from COVID-19.

V usage is TRBV15 and J usage is TRBJ2-1, with TRBD2 matching 8 bases. Germline V lookup: CDR1 LNHNV, CDR2 YYDKDF (reference sequence). The CDR3 is 17 residues long. Trimming removed 6 bases from V and 6 bases from J; junction bases left unmatched: 16. CDR3 protein: CATSPKSAGEPGNEQFF. The CDR3 DNA reads TGTGCCACCAGTCCGAAATCAGCGGGGGAACCGGGCAATGAGCAGTTCTTC. Full variable domain (rest looked up from reference TRBV15 and TRBJ2-1): DAMVIQNPRYQVTQFGKPVTLSCSQTLNHNVMYWYQQKSSQAPKLLFHYYDKDFNNEADTPDNFQSRRPNTSFCFLDIRSPGLGDTAMYLCATSPKSAGEPGNEQFFGPGTRLTVL.

The gene calls are TRBV2 and TRBJ1-5; TRBD1 is a possible D gene (6 bases). Germline CDR1 and CDR2: SNHLY and FYNNEI. Deletions cut 6 bases from V and 6 bases from J, with 15 bases between. This CDR3 has 14 amino acids. The DNA of the CDR3 is TGTGCCAGCAGCGCAGGGGAGAGGAGTCAGCCCCAGCATTTT. Translated, it gives CASSAGERSQPQHF.

In nucleotides, the CDR3 is TGCGCCAGCAGTGGACTCAACCAAGAGACCCAGTACTTC. This codes for CASSGLNQETQYF. The chain joins TRBV10-1 to TRBJ2-5, with D uncertain. The CDR3 covers 13 residues. Germline V gene data show CDR1 as WNHNN and CDR2 as SYGVQD (reference sequence). Trimming pared 4 bases from V and 0 bases from J, leaving 6 bases between.

This chain joins TRBV30 and TRBJ1-5, with D perhaps TRBD1 (6 bases). V was trimmed by 1 base and J by 6 bases, leaving 10 bases between them. This CDR3 spans 13 amino acids. CDR1 is GTSNPN, CDR2 SVGIG, per germline (reference sequence). CDR3 protein: CAWSGGGGQPQHF. CDR3 coding DNA: TGTGCCTGGAGTGGAGGGGGTGGTCAGCCCCAGCATTTT.

V is TRBV19 and J is TRBJ1-6; 7 positions agree with TRBD1. Germline V CDR1 and CDR2: LNHDA, SQIVND (reference sequence). The CDR3 totals 14 residues. J lost 10 bases, V lost 3 bases, and 6 bases had no gene match. The CDR3 DNA reads TGTGCCAGTAGTATCGATGACAGGGACTCACCCCTCCACTTT. It translates to CASSIDDRDSPLHF.

The V gene is TRBV27, the J gene TRBJ1-6, with TRBD1 matching 10 bases. This CDR3 region has 17 residues. V was pared by 7 bases and J by 1 base, with 7 bases of the junction left unmatched. Germline CDR1 is MNHEY and CDR2 is SMNVEV (reference sequence). CDR3 loop: CASKLTGGVSYNSPLHF. CDR3 coding DNA: TGTGCCAGCAAGCTGACAGGGGGCGTTTCCTATAATTCACCCCTCCACTTT.

The chain recombines TRBV7-9 with TRBJ1-2, with 8 bases lining up with TRBD1. CDR1 and CDR2 from the germline V gene are SEHNR and FQNEAQ (reference sequence). The CDR3 loop spans 15 amino acids. Losses at the gene ends were 5 bases for V and 1 base for J; bases not matched to a gene: 6. The CDR3 spells CASSGGQGVNYGYTF. CDR3 sequence (DNA): TGTGCCAGCAGCGGAGGACAGGGCGTTAACTATGGCTACACCTTC.

The chain links TRBV27 to TRBJ2-7; 7 bases match TRBD1. This CDR3 spans 15 amino acids. Germline CDR1 MNHEY, CDR2 SMNVEV (reference sequence). Germline trimming cut 1 base from V and 1 base from J; bases unmatched to any gene: 4. DNA of the CDR3: TGTGCCAGCAGTTTATACCCGGGACAGTCCTACGAGCAGTACTTC. Its translation is CASSLYPGQSYEQYF.

The rearrangement links TRBV4-1 to TRBJ1-1; 9 nucleotides agree with TRBD1. Trimming cost V 2 bases and J 1 base; bases outside gene matches: 8. Germline V gene data show CDR1 as MGHRA and CDR2 as YSYEKL. The CDR3 consists of 17 residues. CDR3 bases: TGCGCCAGCAGCCAACATTCGACAGGGGGAAAGAACACTGAAGCTTTCTTT. Translation: CASSQHSTGGKNTEAFF.

Only one count was recorded for this clone. The chain couples TRBV27 to TRBJ1-4, with TRBD1 matching over 9 bases. The CDR3 sequence is 16 residues long. The trim removed 8 bases at V and 10 bases at J, leaving 17 bases unmatched. Germline CDR1 and CDR2: MNHEY and SMNVEV (reference sequence). The CDR3 is CASGPGSQGADGKLFF. CDR3 in DNA: TGTGCCAGCGGACCCGGATCACAGGGGGCAGACGGAAAACTGTTTTTT. Together with reference TRBV27 and TRBJ1-4, the CDR3 gives the full variable domain: EAQVTQNPRYLITVTGKKLTVTCSQNMNHEYMSWYRQDPGLGLRQIYYSMNVEVTDKGDVPEGYKVSRKEKRNFPLILESPSPNQTSLYFCASGPGSQGADGKLFFGSGTQLSVL.

This sequence joins TRBV12-3 or TRBV12-4 and TRBJ1-1, with D hard to call. The CDR3 extends over 13 amino acids. V dropped 6 bases and J dropped 3 bases, with 11 bases sitting between them. This chain's CDR3 is CASSAFQDTEAFF. The CDR3 DNA reads as TGTGCCAGCAGCGCCTTTCAGGACACTGAAGCTTTCTTT.

This clone was seen only once. V usage is TRBV2 and J usage is TRBJ2-5, with 12 positions matching TRBD2. With 3 bases clipped from V and 3 bases from J, the junction kept 5 bases outside the gene matches. The CDR3 is made up of 16 amino acids. Germline loops: CDR1 SNHLY, CDR2 FYNNEI. For the CDR3, the DNA is TGTGCCAGCAGTGAGTTGAGACTAGCGGGGGAAGAGACCCAGTACTTC. Amino acids: CASSELRLAGEETQYF.

The chain couples TRBV5-5 to TRBJ2-7; perhaps TRBD1 as D (5 bases). The CDR3 is 12 amino acids. Trimming removed 3 bases at V and 9 bases at J, with 13 bases between. The germline V gene has CDR1 SGHKS and CDR2 YYEKEE (reference sequence). In DNA, the CDR3 is TGTGCCAGCAGCTCGCAGGGCCGCCGGCAGTACTTC. The encoded protein is CASSSQGRRQYF.

This sequence joins TRBV19 and TRBJ2-7, with D perhaps TRBD1 (6 bases). The germline V gene has CDR1 LNHDA and CDR2 SQIVND (reference sequence). Trimming removed 0 bases at V and 6 bases at J, with 12 bases between. The CDR3 consists of 14 residues. The CDR3 here is CASSIDGGRSEQYF. As DNA, the CDR3 is TGTGCCAGTAGTATAGATGGGGGCAGGTCCGAGCAGTACTTC.

The rearrangement joins TRBV4-1 to TRBJ1-2; 8 nucleotides agree with TRBD1. The CDR3 length is 16 residues. With 0 bases clipped from V and 5 bases from J, the junction kept 8 bases outside the gene matches. Germline CDR1 reads MGHRA; CDR2 reads YSYEKL. The CDR3 DNA follows: TGCGCCAGCAGCCAAGACTTACGACAGGGGACTTATGGCTACACCTTC. It is translated as CASSQDLRQGTYGYTF.

V is TRBV27 and J is TRBJ2-1; TRBD1 is a possible D gene (5 bases). Trimming left V 6 bases short and J 5 bases short, with 17 bases between. There are 15 residues in the CDR3. Germline V gene sequence: CDR1 MNHEY, CDR2 SMNVEV (reference sequence). The CDR3 nucleotides read TGTGCCAGCAGCCCGCTAGGGGTAGCTAACAATGAGCAGTTCTTC. Protein product: CASSPLGVANNEQFF.

The V and J genes are TRBV19 and TRBJ2-3, with a possible D match to TRBD1 (5 bases). Trimming pared 6 bases from V and 1 base from J, leaving 20 bases between. This CDR3 is built from 17 residues. Germline assignment: CDR1 LNHDA and CDR2 SQIVND (reference sequence). CDR3 loop: CASSHSHRRVGTDTQYF. The DNA of the CDR3 is TGTGCCAGTAGCCATAGTCACAGGCGAGTGGGCACAGATACGCAGTATTTT.

V is TRBV5-6 and J is TRBJ1-2; TRBD1 might be the D (5 bases). The length of the CDR3 is 13 residues. V lost 6 bases and J lost 4, with 13 bases in between. Germline V gives CDR1 SGHDT, CDR2 YYEEEE. CDR3 residues: CASKYAGLYGYTF. The CDR3 DNA follows: TGTGCCAGCAAGTACGCAGGGCTCTATGGCTACACCTTC.

CDR3 sequence reads: CASSRMIGETQYF. The CDR3 DNA reads TGTGCCAGCAGCCGAATGATCGGGGAGACCCAGTACTTC. The chain is built from TRBV14 and TRBJ2-5, with D unclear. Germline CDR1 reads SGHDN; CDR2 reads FVKESK. The CDR3 sequence is 13 residues long. Trimming took 4 bases from V and 5 from J, leaving 11 bases between them.

The chain combines TRBV27 with TRBJ1-5, with TRBD1 as a possible D gene (6 bases). The CDR3 covers 16 residues. Looked up from germline, CDR1 is MNHEY and CDR2 is SMNVEV (reference sequence). The V gene lost 3 bases and the J gene lost 2 bases, with 14 bases spanning the gap. For the CDR3, the DNA is TGTGCCAGCAGTTTCACAGGGAAAAGGCGCAATCAGCCCCAGCATTTT. The encoded protein is CASSFTGKRRNQPQHF.

This clone was observed once. The chain joins TRBV12-5 to TRBJ2-1; 12 bases line up with TRBD2. Per the germline V gene, CDR1 is LGHNT and CDR2 is FRNRAP. This CDR3 spans 15 amino acids. With 9 bases clipped from V and 4 bases from J, the junction kept 7 bases outside the gene matches. CDR3: CASLPSGGVYNEQFF. CDR3 coding DNA: TGTGCTAGCCTGCCTAGCGGGGGGGTTTACAATGAGCAGTTCTTC.

The chain uses TRBV3-1 (or the pseudogene TRBV3-2) and TRBJ1-2; 9 bases line up with TRBD1. CDR1 and CDR2 (germline): LGHDT, YNNKEL (reference sequence). Trimming removed 4 bases from V and 7 bases from J; junction bases left unmatched: 7. The CDR3 is made up of 14 amino acids. The CDR3 DNA sequence: TGTGCCAGCAGCCTGGGACAGGGTTTTTCTGGCTACACCTTC. Protein product: CASSLGQGFSGYTF.

V and J are TRBV4-3 and TRBJ2-3, with 7 bases that match TRBD2. CDR1 is LGHNA and CDR2 is YSLEER in the germline V gene. The V segment lost 0 bases and the J segment 1 base; nucleotides outside the gene matches: 7. This CDR3 is 17 amino acids long. The CDR3 is CASSQESAGVGTDTQYF. CDR3 DNA: TGCGCCAGCAGCCAAGAAAGTGCGGGGGTAGGCACAGATACGCAGTATTTT.

V is TRBV11-2 and J is TRBJ2-1; 8 positions match TRBD2. The germline gives CDR1 SGHAT, CDR2 FQNNGV. Germline trimming cut 2 bases from V and 7 bases from J; bases unmatched to any gene: 4. The CDR3 is 14 residues long. The CDR3: CASSLRGGKNEQFF. As DNA, the CDR3 is TGTGCCAGCAGCTTACGGGGGGGGAAGAATGAGCAGTTCTTC.

The gene calls are TRBV6-6 and TRBJ1-1, with TRBD1 identical over 8 bases. Germline V CDR1 and CDR2: MNHNY, SVGAGI (reference sequence). V lost 5 bases and J lost 4; bases outside the gene matches: 9. The CDR3 consists of 15 residues. The CDR3 here is CASSRDGTGATEAFF. CDR3 nucleotides: TGTGCCAGCAGTAGAGACGGGACAGGCGCCACTGAAGCTTTCTTT.

The gene calls are TRBV28 and TRBJ1-2; D uncertain. CDR1 MDHEN and CDR2 SYDVKM come from the germline V gene. The CDR3 is 14 residues long. Trimming shortened V by 6 bases and J by 4 bases, and 15 bases separated the two germline ends. In DNA form, the CDR3 reads TGTGCCAGCAGCCCCCAAAAGGAGGCCTATGGCTACACCTTC. Amino acid sequence: CASSPQKEAYGYTF.

The chain is built from TRBV19 and TRBJ2-1, with 8 bases matching TRBD2. V trimming: 5 bases; J trimming: 3 bases; junction bases outside the gene matches: 6. Germline-derived CDR1 and CDR2 are LNHDA and SQIVND (reference sequence). The CDR3 length is 15 residues. This chain's CDR3 is CASSAARGDYNEQFF. As DNA, the CDR3 is TGTGCCAGTAGTGCCGCGCGGGGGGACTACAATGAGCAGTTCTTC.